Below are 10 T cell receptor beta chains sequenced from a single sample in a study of T cell repertoires in cytomegalovirus infection. Their target antigens are unknown. TCRdb analysed the reads with MiXCR anew, one entry per CDR3 protein. The sample holds roughly 920,000 distinct CDR3 sequences, roughly a third seen once. The sequencing used cultured CD8+ T cells from PBMCs, collected from culture after CMV antigen stimulation. All receptors derive from a human donor in good health (CMV status not recorded). Some clones in this sample may be carry-over from other donors' samples.

This clonotype has just one count. The J gene is TRBJ2-1, the V gene TRBV24-1; no definite D call. Germline V gene data show CDR1 as KGHDR and CDR2 as SFDVKD. Trimming removed 1 base at V and 6 bases at J, with 12 bases between. This CDR3 contains 15 residues. Written as DNA, the CDR3 is TGTGCCACCAGTGATTTCCCCGGGCCCAGCAATGAGCAGTTCTTC. Protein sequence: CATSDFPGPSNEQFF.

This clonotype was detected only a few times. This chain links TRBV4-2 with TRBJ2-1; 8 positions agree with TRBD2. The CDR3 runs to 15 residues. In germline, CDR1 is LGHNA, CDR2 YNFKEQ. Trimming removed 0 bases from V and 9 bases from J; junction bases left unmatched: 7. The CDR3 region is CASSQDTGGASEQFF. The CDR3 DNA reads as TGTGCCAGCAGCCAAGATACGGGGGGGGCGAGTGAGCAGTTCTTC.

This clonotype showed up just once. The chain uses TRBV4-1 and TRBJ2-5; D gene ambiguous. Trimming shortened V by 1 base and J by 5 bases, and 8 bases separated the two germline ends. Germline assignment: CDR1 MGHRA and CDR2 YSYEKL. The CDR3 covers 13 residues. Here the CDR3 reads CASSQGLPETQYF. CDR3 nucleotides: TGCGCCAGCAGCCAAGGGCTGCCGGAGACCCAGTACTTC.

J is TRBJ1-2 and V is TRBV7-2; perhaps TRBD1 as D (5 bases). Germline V lookup: CDR1 SGHTA, CDR2 FQGNSA. Trimming pared 1 base from V and 6 bases from J, leaving 12 bases between. This CDR3 contains 14 residues. As DNA, the CDR3 is TGTGCCAGCAGCTTAGGCAGGGTCTTGCATGGCTACACCTTC. Its protein is CASSLGRVLHGYTF.

This clonotype was detected a few times. The rearrangement joins TRBV6-2 or TRBV6-3 to TRBJ2-1; D tentatively reads TRBD1 or TRBD2 (6 bases each). The length of the CDR3 is 14 residues. V lost 7 bases, J lost 7 bases, and 17 bases lay in between. Germline V CDR1 and CDR2: MNHEY, SVGEGT. The CDR3 is CASKTGGALNEQFF. The CDR3, as DNA: TGTGCCAGCAAGACCGGGGGCGCCCTAAATGAGCAGTTCTTC.

This clonotype was counted ten times or more. The V call is TRBV7-2, the J call TRBJ2-7; TRBD1 might be the D (6 bases). V shed 5 bases and J shed 6 bases, with 17 bases lying between them. The germline gives CDR1 SGHTA, CDR2 FQGNSA. The CDR3 is 14 residues long. CDR3 loop: CASSPSHRVREQYV. CDR3 sequence (DNA): TGTGCCAGCAGCCCGTCCCACAGGGTCCGCGAGCAGTACGTC.

CDR3 loop: CASSRGPTPNEQFF. Here the CDR3 DNA reads TGTGCCAGCAGCCGAGGGCCAACCCCCAATGAGCAGTTCTTC. The chain combines TRBV7-9 with TRBJ2-1, with D perhaps TRBD2 (5 bases). The CDR3 is made up of 14 amino acids. Per germline, CDR1 SEHNR and CDR2 FQNEAQ (reference sequence). V was pared by 5 bases and J by 6 bases, with 14 bases between.

This clonotype was detected only a few times. The chain couples TRBV6-6 to TRBJ1-6; no firm D call. In germline, CDR1 is MNHNY, CDR2 SVGAGI (reference sequence). Trimming removed 7 bases from V and 7 bases from J, with 11 bases in between. There are 13 residues in the CDR3. The CDR3 DNA follows: TGTGCCAGCACAAGGCGAGAAAATTCACCCCTCCACTTT. This translates into CASTRRENSPLHF.

This clonotype was recorded a few times. The gene calls are TRBV7-9 and TRBJ2-1, with D perhaps assigned TRBD1 or TRBD2 (5 bases each). V dropped 1 base and J dropped 5 bases, with 9 bases sitting between them. There are 14 residues in the CDR3. Germline V lookup: CDR1 SEHNR, CDR2 FQNEAQ (reference sequence). CDR3 in amino acids: CASSLGGTDNEQFF. CDR3 in DNA: TGTGCCAGCAGCTTAGGAGGGACCGACAATGAGCAGTTCTTC.

The V gene is TRBV6-6, the J gene TRBJ1-2, with D possibly being TRBD1 (5 bases). This CDR3 has 12 amino acids. CDR1 and CDR2 from the germline V gene are MNHNY and SVGAGI (reference sequence). Trimming pared 5 bases from V and 6 bases from J, leaving 10 bases between. CDR3 nucleotide sequence: TGTGCCAGCAGTCCTTCGGGGGATGGCTACACCTTC. This sequence encodes CASSPSGDGYTF.